This T cell receptor (beta chain) is from a study of blood T cell repertoires in COVID-19. For the study at large: PBMCs, B-cell-depleted T cells, or T cells were the source of the cDNA or gDNA that made up the material.

Data came from immunoSEQ multiplex PCR; TCRdb stores just in-frame clones and leaves some out. The sample shows 350,000 to 450,000 clones, approximately 90% of them seen only once. The cohort comprised adults aged about 18 to 100 years residing in approximately 25 US areas. Participant reports of clinical history set cohort assignment. Material for sequencing was PBMCs or T cells enriched from blood (not recorded which). The clonotype comes from a woman between 35 and 50 years old who had been exposed to COVID-19.

Here the CDR3 DNA reads TGTGCCAGCACCCGAGATACTGGGCAGTTCTTC. This translates into CASTRDTGQFF. This chain uses TRBV12-3 or TRBV12-4 with TRBJ2-1; D is undetermined. Trimming stripped 7 bases from V and 12 bases from J, with 13 bases between. The CDR3 is 11 amino acids.